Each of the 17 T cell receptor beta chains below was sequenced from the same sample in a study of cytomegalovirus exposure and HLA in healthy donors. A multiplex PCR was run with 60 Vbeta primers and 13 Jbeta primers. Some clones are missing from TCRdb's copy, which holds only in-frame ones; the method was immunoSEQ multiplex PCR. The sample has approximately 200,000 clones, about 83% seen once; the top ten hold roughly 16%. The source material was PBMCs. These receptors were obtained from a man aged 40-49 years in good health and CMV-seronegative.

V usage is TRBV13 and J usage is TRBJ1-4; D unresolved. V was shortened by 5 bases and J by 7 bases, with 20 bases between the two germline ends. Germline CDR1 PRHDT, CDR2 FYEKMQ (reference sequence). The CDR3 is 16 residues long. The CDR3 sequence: CASSAKHASRGEKLFF. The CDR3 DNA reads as TGTGCCAGCAGCGCGAAACATGCAAGCCGAGGTGAAAAACTGTTTTTT.

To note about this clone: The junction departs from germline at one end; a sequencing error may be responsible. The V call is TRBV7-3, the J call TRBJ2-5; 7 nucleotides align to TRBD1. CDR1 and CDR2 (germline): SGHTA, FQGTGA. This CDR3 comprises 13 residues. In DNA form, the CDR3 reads TGCGCCAGCAGCCTCAAGGGAACAGGGGAGCAGTACTTC. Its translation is CASSLKGTGEQYF.

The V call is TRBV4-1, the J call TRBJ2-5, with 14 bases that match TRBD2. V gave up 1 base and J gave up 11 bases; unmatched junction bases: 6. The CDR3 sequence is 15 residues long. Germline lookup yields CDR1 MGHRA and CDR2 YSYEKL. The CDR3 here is CASSQAGLAGDGQYF. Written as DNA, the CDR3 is TGCGCCAGCAGCCAAGCGGGACTAGCGGGAGACGGGCAGTACTTC.

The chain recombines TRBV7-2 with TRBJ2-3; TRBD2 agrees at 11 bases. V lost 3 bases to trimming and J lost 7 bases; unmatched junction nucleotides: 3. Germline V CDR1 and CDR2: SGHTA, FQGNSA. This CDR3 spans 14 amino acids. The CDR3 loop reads CASSLGLAVHTQYF. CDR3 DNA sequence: TGTGCCAGCAGCTTGGGACTAGCGGTGCATACGCAGTATTTT.

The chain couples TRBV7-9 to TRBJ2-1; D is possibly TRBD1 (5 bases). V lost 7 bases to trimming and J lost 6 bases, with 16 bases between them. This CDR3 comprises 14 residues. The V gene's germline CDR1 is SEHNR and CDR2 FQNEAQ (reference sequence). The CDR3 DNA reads TGTGCCAGCACCAAGGACCAGGGAATCAATGAGCAGTTCTTC. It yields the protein CASTKDQGINEQFF. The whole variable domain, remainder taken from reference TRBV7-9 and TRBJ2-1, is DTGVSQNPRHKITKRGQNVTFRCDPISEHNRLYWYRQTLGQGPEFLTYFQNEAQLEKSRLLSDRFSAERPKGSFSTLEIQRTEQGDSAMYLCASTKDQGINEQFFGPGTRLTVL.

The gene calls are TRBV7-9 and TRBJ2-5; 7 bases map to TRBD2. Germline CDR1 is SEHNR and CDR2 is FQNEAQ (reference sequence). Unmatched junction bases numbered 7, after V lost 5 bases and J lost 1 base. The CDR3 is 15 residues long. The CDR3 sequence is CASSPPGGIQETQYF. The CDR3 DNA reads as TGTGCCAGCAGCCCCCCCGGGGGGATCCAAGAGACCCAGTACTTC.

The CDR3 DNA is TGTGCCAGCAGCTTGGACAGATTCGAGCAGTACTTC. It codes for CASSLDRFEQYF. The gene calls are TRBV5-5 and TRBJ2-7; D is uncertain. There are 12 residues in the CDR3. Between the trimmed V and J ends, which lost 0 bases and 6 bases, there was a span of 7 bases. Germline CDR1 SGHKS, CDR2 YYEKEE (reference sequence).

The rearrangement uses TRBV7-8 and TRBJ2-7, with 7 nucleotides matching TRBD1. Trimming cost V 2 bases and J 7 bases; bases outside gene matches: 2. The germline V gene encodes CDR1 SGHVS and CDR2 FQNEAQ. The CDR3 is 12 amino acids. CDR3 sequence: CASSLNRGEQYF. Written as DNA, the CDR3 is TGTGCCAGCAGCTTAAACAGGGGAGAGCAGTACTTC. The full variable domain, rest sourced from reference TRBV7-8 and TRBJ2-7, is GAGVSQSPRYKVAKRGQDVALRCDPISGHVSLFWYQQALGQGPEFLTYFQNEAQLDKSGLPSDRFFAERPEGSVSTLKIQRTQQEDSAVYLCASSLNRGEQYFGPGTRLTVT.

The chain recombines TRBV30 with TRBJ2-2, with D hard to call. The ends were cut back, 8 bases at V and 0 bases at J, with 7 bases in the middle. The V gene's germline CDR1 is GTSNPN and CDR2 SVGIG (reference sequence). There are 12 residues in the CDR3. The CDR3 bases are TGTGCCCTAGGTGCGAACACCGGGGAGCTGTTTTTT. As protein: CALGANTGELFF.

The CDR3, as DNA: TGTGCCAGCAGTCCCCCGATCTACCCCTACGAGCAGTACTTC. It translates to CASSPPIYPYEQYF. This chain joins TRBV27 and TRBJ2-7, with D hard to call. This CDR3 region has 14 residues. The V end was cut by 5 bases, the J end by 2 bases, with 13 bases between. The germline gives CDR1 MNHEY, CDR2 SMNVEV (reference sequence).

CDR3 region: CASSLSPGRPLWKQYF. In DNA form, the CDR3 reads TGTGCCAGCAGTTTATCGCCAGGGCGACCGCTTTGGAAGCAGTACTTC. The gene calls are TRBV27 and TRBJ2-7, with D tentatively TRBD1 (5 bases). The V end lost 0 bases, the J end lost 8 bases, and 20 bases lay between the germline ends. Germline values: CDR1 MNHEY, CDR2 SMNVEV (reference sequence). The CDR3 contains 16 residues.

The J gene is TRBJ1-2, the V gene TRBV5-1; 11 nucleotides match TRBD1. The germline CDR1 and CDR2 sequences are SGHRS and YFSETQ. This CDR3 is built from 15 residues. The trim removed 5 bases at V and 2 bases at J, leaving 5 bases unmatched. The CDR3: CASRSGTGGNYGYTF. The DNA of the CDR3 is TGCGCCAGCAGGTCCGGGACAGGGGGGAACTATGGCTACACCTTC.

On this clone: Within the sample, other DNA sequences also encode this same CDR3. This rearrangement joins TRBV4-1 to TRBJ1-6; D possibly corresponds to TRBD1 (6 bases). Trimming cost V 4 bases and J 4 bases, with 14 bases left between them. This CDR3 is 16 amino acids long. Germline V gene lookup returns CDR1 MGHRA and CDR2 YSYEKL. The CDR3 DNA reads TGCGCCAGCAGCCCTTCGGACAGTAAATATAATTCACCCCTCCACTTT. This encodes CASSPSDSKYNSPLHF.

CDR3 nucleotide sequence: TGTGCCAGCAGTGGGAGGGACTCTTACGAGCAGTACTTC. Its translation: CASSGRDSYEQYF. The rearrangement joins TRBV6-1 to TRBJ2-7; possible D gene TRBD2, 6 bases. V was trimmed by 4 bases and J by 4 bases, leaving 11 bases between them. There are 13 residues in the CDR3. The V gene's germline CDR1 is MNHNS and CDR2 SASEGT.

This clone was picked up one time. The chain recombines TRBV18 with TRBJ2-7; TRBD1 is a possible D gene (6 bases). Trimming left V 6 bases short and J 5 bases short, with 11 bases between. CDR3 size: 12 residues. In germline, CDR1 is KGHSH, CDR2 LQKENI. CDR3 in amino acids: CASSGNRDEQYF. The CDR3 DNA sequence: TGTGCCAGCTCGGGTAACAGGGACGAGCAGTACTTC. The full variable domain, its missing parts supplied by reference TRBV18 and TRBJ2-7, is NAGVMQNPRHLVRRRGQEARLRCSPMKGHSHVYWYRQLPEEGLKFMVYLQKENIIDESGMPKERFSAEFPKEGPSILRIQQVVRGDSAAYFCASSGNRDEQYFGPGTRLTVT.

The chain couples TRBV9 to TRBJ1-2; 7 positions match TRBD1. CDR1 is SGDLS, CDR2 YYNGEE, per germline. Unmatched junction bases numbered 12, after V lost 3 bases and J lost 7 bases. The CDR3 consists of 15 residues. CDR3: CASSASTGWDAGYTF. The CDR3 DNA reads TGTGCCAGCAGCGCCTCGACAGGGTGGGACGCTGGCTACACCTTC.

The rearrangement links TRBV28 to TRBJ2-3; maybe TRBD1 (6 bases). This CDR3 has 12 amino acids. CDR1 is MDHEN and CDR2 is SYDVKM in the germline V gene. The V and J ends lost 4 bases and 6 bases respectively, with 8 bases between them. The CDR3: CASSSGQDTQYF. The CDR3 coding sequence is TGTGCCAGCAGTTCCGGACAGGATACGCAGTATTTT.